This TCR beta chain was recovered during a study of patients and donors after allogeneic stem cell transplantation. TCRdb fed the RT-PCR reads into MiXCR, producing one record per CDR3 protein. The sample records 410,000 or so distinct CDR3 sequences, 16% being singletons. Germline CDR1 and CDR2: SGHVS and FQNEAQ. CDR3 length equals 15 residues. Deletions cut 4 bases from V and 11 bases from J, with 21 bases between. The material sequenced was blood, either unsorted or a sorted T cell fraction (not recorded which). The chain is built from TRBV7-8 and TRBJ1-5, with D tentatively TRBD1 (5 bases). The origin of this receptor is a human donor who was either an allogeneic HSCT recipient or a stem cell or donor lymphocyte infusion donor (not recorded which). It is not recorded whose cells these are; they may come from a transplant donor. Written as DNA, the CDR3 is TGTGCCAGCAGCTACGGGGCAGCTGATATCCTATCCCAGCATTTT. Translating gives CASSYGAADILSQHF.